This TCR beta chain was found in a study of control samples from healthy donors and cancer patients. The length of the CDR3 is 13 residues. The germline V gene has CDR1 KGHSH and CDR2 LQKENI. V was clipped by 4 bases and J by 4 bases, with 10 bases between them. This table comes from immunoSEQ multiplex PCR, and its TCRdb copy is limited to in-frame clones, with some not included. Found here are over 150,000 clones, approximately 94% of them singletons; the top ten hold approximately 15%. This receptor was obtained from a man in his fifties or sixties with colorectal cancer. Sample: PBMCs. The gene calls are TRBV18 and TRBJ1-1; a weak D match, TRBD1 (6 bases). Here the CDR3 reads CASSQRGGTEAFF. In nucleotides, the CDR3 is TGTGCCAGCTCACAGAGGGGGGGCACTGAAGCTTTCTTT.